These 28 T cell receptor beta chains originate from one sample sequenced in a study of cytomegalovirus exposure and HLA in healthy donors. Use of 60 Vbeta and 13 Jbeta primers characterized the PCR. Sequencing was performed with immunoSEQ multiplex PCR; in TCRdb, only in-frame clones are kept and a portion is missing. This table has 100,000 or so clones, 55% to 80% appearing once. The sample comprised PBMCs. All receptors come from a man in his forties in good health and CMV-seronegative.

The rearrangement links TRBV7-9 to TRBJ1-2, with D hard to call. This CDR3 region has 17 residues. Germline V gives CDR1 SEHNR, CDR2 FQNEAQ (reference sequence). V lost 1 base, J lost 5 bases, and 20 bases lay in between. The CDR3 sequence is CASSLEPPRVRGYGYTF. As DNA, the CDR3 is TGTGCCAGCAGCTTAGAACCCCCTCGTGTCAGAGGATATGGCTACACCTTC. The full variable domain, in which reference TRBV7-9 and TRBJ1-2 provide the parts outside the CDR3, is DTGVSQNPRHKITKRGQNVTFRCDPISEHNRLYWYRQTLGQGPEFLTYFQNEAQLEKSRLLSDRFSAERPKGSFSTLEIQRTEQGDSAMYLCASSLEPPRVRGYGYTFGSGTRLTVV.

This clone turned up a few times. This chain uses TRBV28 with TRBJ2-7; 9 bases fit TRBD1. Germline assignment: CDR1 MDHEN and CDR2 SYDVKM. The CDR3 spans 13 residues. J gave up 8 bases and V 4 bases, and 6 bases lay outside the gene matches. CDR3 sequence reads: CASSSTGGKKQYF. The CDR3 bases are TGTGCCAGCAGTTCGACAGGGGGAAAAAAGCAGTACTTC.

The rearrangement links TRBV18 to TRBJ1-1; 11 positions match TRBD1. V was clipped by 8 bases and J by 11 bases; unmatched bases: 13. Germline-derived CDR1 and CDR2 are KGHSH and LQKENI. CDR3 length equals 14 residues. The CDR3 nucleotides read TGTGCCAGCAGAACCGGACAGGGGGCAGATGCGGCTTTCTTT. Translating it yields CASRTGQGADAAFF.

About this clone: Without the conserved terminal phenylalanine or tryptophan, this CDR3 likely stems from a read error. The chain combines TRBV4-2 with TRBJ2-7, with TRBD1 identical over 7 bases. The CDR3 has 14 residues. V trimming: 3 bases; J trimming: 5 bases; junction bases outside the gene matches: 7. Germline CDR1 LGHNA, CDR2 YNFKEQ. The CDR3 nucleotides are TGTGCCAGCAGCCAGCGTGAGGGGGCCAACGAGCAGTACCTC. This encodes CASSQREGANEQYL.

The CDR3 loop reads CASSFDRGLFNYGYTF. CDR3 in DNA: TGTGCCAGCAGCTTTGACAGGGGCCTCTTCAACTATGGCTACACCTTC. The chain couples TRBV7-8 to TRBJ1-2; the match to TRBD1 covers 8 bases. The CDR3 contains 16 residues. Trimming removed 3 bases from V and 2 bases from J; junction bases left unmatched: 8. Germline V gene sequence: CDR1 SGHVS, CDR2 FQNEAQ. The full variable domain, in which reference TRBV7-8 and TRBJ1-2 provide the parts outside the CDR3, is GAGVSQSPRYKVAKRGQDVALRCDPISGHVSLFWYQQALGQGPEFLTYFQNEAQLDKSGLPSDRFFAERPEGSVSTLKIQRTQQEDSAVYLCASSFDRGLFNYGYTFGSGTRLTVV.

This clone was seen a single time. This rearrangement joins TRBV5-1 to TRBJ2-3, with a tentative D call TRBD2 (5 bases). Trimming removed 2 bases from V and 0 bases from J, with 7 bases in between. The CDR3 runs to 14 residues. The germline V gene has CDR1 SGHRS and CDR2 YFSETQ. In DNA, the CDR3 is TGCGCCAGCAGCTTTCGGGATAGCACAGATACGCAGTATTTT. Translating gives CASSFRDSTDTQYF.

DNA for the CDR3: TGTGCCAGCAGTCAACTAGCGGGGGGGCTGGAGGACACCGGGGAGCTGTTTTTT. The encoded protein is CASSQLAGGLEDTGELFF. V usage is TRBV5-4 and J usage is TRBJ2-2; the match to TRBD2 covers 13 bases. The CDR3 loop spans 18 amino acids. Looked up from germline, CDR1 is SGHNT and CDR2 is YYREEE (reference sequence). V trimming: 5 bases; J trimming: 3 bases; junction bases outside the gene matches: 10.

This chain uses TRBV28 with TRBJ2-1; TRBD2 agrees at 10 bases. The V and J ends lost 6 bases and 4 bases, in that order; junction bases with no gene match: 6. CDR1 is MDHEN, CDR2 SYDVKM, per germline. The CDR3 consists of 15 residues. The CDR3 reads CASSLPAGGYNEQFF. The CDR3 bases are TGTGCCAGCAGCCTGCCAGCGGGGGGGTACAATGAGCAGTTCTTC.

This clone was seen a handful of times. V and J are TRBV12-5 and TRBJ1-4, with D perhaps matching TRBD1 (5 bases). From germline, CDR1 is LGHNT and CDR2 FRNRAP. The CDR3 sequence is 19 residues long. Trimming removed 0 bases at V and 0 bases at J, with 17 bases between. The CDR3 here is CASGLVRRSGVATNEKLFF. The CDR3 DNA reads TGTGCTAGTGGTTTGGTACGAAGGTCGGGGGTGGCAACTAATGAAAAACTGTTTTTT.

This clone appeared a few times. The chain links TRBV4-3 to TRBJ1-4; D possibly corresponds to TRBD1 (6 bases). Germline V CDR1 and CDR2: LGHNA, YSLEER. The ends were cut back, 2 bases at V and 7 bases at J, with 11 bases in the middle. The CDR3 spans 14 residues. CDR3: CASSQSWGLEKLFF. CDR3 coding DNA: TGCGCCAGCAGCCAATCATGGGGGCTTGAAAAACTGTTTTTT.

J is TRBJ1-2 and V is TRBV4-1; 9 nucleotides agree with TRBD1. V lost 1 base to trimming and J lost 4 bases; unmatched junction nucleotides: 16. The CDR3 covers 19 residues. Per germline, CDR1 MGHRA and CDR2 YSYEKL. CDR3 DNA sequence: TGCGCCAGCAGCCAAGTAGGGACAACTGCCGGGACAGGGACCTATGGCTACACCTTC. Translated, it gives CASSQVGTTAGTGTYGYTF.

V and J are TRBV5-6 and TRBJ2-7; 8 bases agree with TRBD1. V gave up 5 bases and J gave up 4 bases; unmatched junction bases: 8. CDR3 length equals 14 residues. Germline loops: CDR1 SGHDT, CDR2 YYEEEE. The CDR3 region has the DNA TGTGCCAGCAGTATGGCAGGGGGCATATACGAGCAGTACTTC. Its protein product is CASSMAGGIYEQYF.

The genes are TRBV10-3 and TRBJ2-7; 7 nucleotides align to TRBD1. Germline CDR1 reads ENHRY; CDR2 reads SYGVKD. V shed 6 bases, J shed 2 bases, and the junction held 1 base outside the gene matches. CDR3 size: 12 residues. The CDR3: CAIRDRTYEQYF. CDR3 coding DNA: TGTGCCATCAGGGACAGGACCTACGAGCAGTACTTC.

This clone was detected only a few times. The chain links TRBV13 to TRBJ2-7; 8 bases match TRBD1. The junction had 8 bases not matched to a gene; V was cut back by 5 bases and J by 2 bases. This CDR3 has 15 amino acids. The germline CDR1 and CDR2 sequences are PRHDT and FYEKMQ (reference sequence). The CDR3 reads CASSPQTGATYEQYF. CDR3 DNA: TGTGCCAGCAGCCCACAGACAGGGGCAACCTACGAGCAGTACTTC. The entire variable domain, with the rest obtained from reference TRBV13 and TRBJ2-7, is as follows: AAGVIQSPRHLIKEKRETATLKCYPIPRHDTVYWYQQGPGQDPQFLISFYEKMQSDKGSIPDRFSAQQFSDYHSELNMSSLELGDSALYFCASSPQTGATYEQYFGPGTRLTVT.

This chain joins TRBV4-2 and TRBJ1-5, with D possibly being TRBD1 (6 bases). Germline CDR1 reads LGHNA; CDR2 reads YNFKEQ. This CDR3 contains 15 residues. Trimming cost V 3 bases and J 5 bases, with 14 bases left between them. The CDR3 spells CASSQDRDTYQPQHF. As DNA, the CDR3 is TGTGCCAGCAGCCAGGACCGGGACACCTATCAGCCCCAGCATTTT.

The V gene is TRBV30, the J gene TRBJ2-1, with 7 bases matching TRBD2. This CDR3 has 13 amino acids. CDR1 and CDR2 (germline): GTSNPN, SVGIG (reference sequence). V lost 5 bases to trimming and J lost 9 bases; unmatched junction nucleotides: 10. Here the CDR3 reads CAWHQMGGTEQFF. For the CDR3, the DNA is TGTGCCTGGCACCAGATGGGGGGGACTGAGCAGTTCTTC.

The rearrangement joins TRBV30 to TRBJ2-2, with 7 bases identical to TRBD1. Germline CDR1 and CDR2: GTSNPN and SVGIG (reference sequence). The CDR3 has 15 residues. Trimming cost V 2 bases and J 2 bases; bases outside gene matches: 5. In DNA form, the CDR3 reads TGTGCCTGGAGTAAAGGGGGCCTAAACACCGGGGAGCTGTTTTTT. Translating it yields CAWSKGGLNTGELFF.

The chain joins TRBV4-1 to TRBJ2-2; TRBD1 matches at 7 bases. This CDR3 is built from 18 residues. Trimming at V came to 3 bases and at J to 4 bases, leaving 14 bases not matched to a gene. Germline V gene data show CDR1 as MGHRA and CDR2 as YSYEKL. CDR3 coding DNA: TGCGCCAGCAGCCACCCCCTAGGGAGAAGGGGGCTCACCGGGGAGCTGTTTTTT. It encodes CASSHPLGRRGLTGELFF.

J is TRBJ2-2 and V is TRBV5-1; the match to TRBD2 covers 12 bases. The V gene's germline CDR1 is SGHRS and CDR2 YFSETQ. The CDR3 has 16 amino acids. J gave up 1 base and V 3 bases, and 1 base lay outside the gene matches. CDR3 nucleotide sequence: TGCGCCAGCAGCTCGGGACTAGCGGGGAACACCGGGGAGCTGTTTTTT. It is translated as CASSSGLAGNTGELFF.

The chain carries TRBV6-1 and TRBJ1-5, with D possibly matching TRBD1 (6 bases). From germline, CDR1 is MNHNS and CDR2 SASEGT. V was pared by 6 bases and J by 3 bases, with 15 bases between. The CDR3 runs 15 residues. The CDR3 DNA reads TGTGCCAGCAGGGCGACTCAGGGGCTCAATCAGCCCCAGCATTTT. Protein product: CASRATQGLNQPQHF.

This sequence joins TRBV19 and TRBJ2-1; the match to TRBD2 covers 8 bases. CDR3 size: 14 residues. CDR1 LNHDA and CDR2 SQIVND come from the germline V gene (reference sequence). The junction had 8 bases not matched to a gene; V was cut back by 6 bases and J by 7 bases. The DNA for the CDR3 is TGTGCCAGTAGGGAGCGGGGGTGGAGGAATGAGCAGTTCTTC. As protein: CASRERGWRNEQFF.

The chain uses TRBV6-5 and TRBJ2-7, with D unresolved. V dropped 2 bases and J dropped 1 base, with 6 bases sitting between them. CDR3 length: 13 amino acids. CDR1 and CDR2 from the germline V gene are MNHEY and SVGAGI. CDR3 protein: CASSYMRSYEQYF. The CDR3 DNA reads TGTGCCAGCAGTTACATGCGTTCCTACGAGCAGTACTTC.

The rearrangement uses TRBV5-5 and TRBJ2-1; possible D gene TRBD2, 5 bases. The CDR3 has 14 amino acids. The germline V gene encodes CDR1 SGHKS and CDR2 YYEKEE (reference sequence). Trimming pared 4 bases from V and 5 bases from J, leaving 13 bases between. The CDR3 loop reads CASSRVYGDNEQFF. In DNA, the CDR3 is TGTGCCAGCAGCCGAGTCTACGGGGACAATGAGCAGTTCTTC. The complete variable domain, with remaining parts taken from reference TRBV5-5 and TRBJ2-1, reads DAGVTQSPTHLIKTRGQQVTLRCSPISGHKSVSWYQQVLGQGPQFIFQYYEKEERGRGNFPDRFSARQFPNYSSELNVNALLLGDSALYLCASSRVYGDNEQFFGPGTRLTVL.

CDR3 loop: CASSTTGSSYEQYF. The CDR3 nucleotides read TGTGCCAGCAGTACTACAGGGAGCTCCTACGAGCAGTACTTC. The chain recombines TRBV28 with TRBJ2-7; possibly TRBD1 for D (6 bases). Trimming cost V 5 bases and J 0 bases, with 11 bases left between them. Germline V gives CDR1 MDHEN, CDR2 SYDVKM. This CDR3 has 14 amino acids.

The rearrangement uses TRBV9 and TRBJ2-1, with 7 nucleotides matching TRBD2. With V trimmed by 0 bases and J by 2 bases, 5 bases remained unmatched. The V gene's germline CDR1 is SGDLS and CDR2 YYNGEE. The CDR3 is 16 amino acids. The CDR3 DNA is TGTGCCAGCAGCGTAGAAGGCGCGGGGGCCTACAATGAGCAGTTCTTC. It translates to CASSVEGAGAYNEQFF.

This clone was recorded a few times. The chain is built from TRBV7-9 and TRBJ1-1; D uncertain. V dropped 2 bases and J dropped 1 base, with 11 bases sitting between them. Germline assignment: CDR1 SEHNR and CDR2 FQNEAQ (reference sequence). The CDR3 consists of 15 residues. The CDR3 protein is CASSLYRQANTEAFF. CDR3 coding DNA: TGTGCCAGCAGCTTATATCGGCAGGCGAACACTGAAGCTTTCTTT.

The chain joins TRBV2 to TRBJ2-1; 8 positions match TRBD2. Germline CDR1 is SNHLY and CDR2 is FYNNEI. With V trimmed by 6 bases and J by 4 bases, 2 bases remained unmatched. The CDR3 loop spans 13 amino acids. This chain's CDR3 is CASRLAAYNEQFF. CDR3 nucleotides: TGTGCCAGCAGACTAGCGGCGTACAATGAGCAGTTCTTC.

V gene TRBV2 combines with J gene TRBJ2-2; 7 nucleotides agree with TRBD1. V trimming: 1 base; J trimming: 1 base; junction bases outside the gene matches: 3. From germline, CDR1 is SNHLY and CDR2 FYNNEI. The CDR3 totals 16 residues. This CDR3 reads CASSEEGAGNTGELFF. CDR3 sequence (DNA): TGTGCCAGCAGTGAAGAGGGGGCTGGGAACACCGGGGAGCTGTTTTTT.